The text below deals with one T cell receptor (beta chain). The antigen remains undetermined. The data were obtained in a study of post-analysis software for immune sequencing data. Points from the study as a whole: TRBV segments more frequent in patients than in controls numbered several and included TRBV5-6, TRBV5-1 and TRBV20-1.

This CDR3 region has 16 residues. The germline V gene has CDR1 LGHDT and CDR2 YNNKEL (reference sequence). The V end lost 4 bases, the J end lost 1 base, and 16 bases lay between the germline ends. Unique molecular identifiers had been added to the TCR beta cDNA libraries. A single record per CDR3 protein comes from TCRdb applying MiXCR to the PCR reads. The data contain about 190,000 distinct CDR3 sequences, 29% of them singletons. The chain is built from TRBV3-1 and TRBJ1-1; no firm D call. Sequencing used blood. This TCR was sampled from a girl between 2 and 17 years old with multiple sclerosis. The DNA of the CDR3 is TGTGCCAGCAGCCTTCTTTCGAGGCTGGAGAACACTGAAGCTTTCTTT. Amino acid sequence: CASSLLSRLENTEAFF. Together with reference TRBV3-1 and TRBJ1-1, the CDR3 gives the full variable domain: DTAVSQTPKYLVTQMGNDKSIKCEQNLGHDTMYWYKQDSKKFLKIMFSYNNKELIINETVPNRFSPKSPDKAHLNLHINSLELGDSAVYFCASSLLSRLENTEAFFGQGTRLTVV.